A selection of T cell receptor beta chains follows, all from one sample in a study of CD8+CD57+ T cells in acquired aplastic anemia. From the reads, TCRdb called clonotypes with MiXCR, one entry per CDR3 protein. The sample contains 450,000 to 550,000 distinct CDR3 sequences, approximately 32% of which appear only once. The sequenced sample was sorted CD4+, CD8+, or CD8+CD57+ T cells (not recorded which) from PBMCs. The source is a human donor with aplastic anemia. Each CDR3 is given with its conserved first and last residue. The D gene is left open where the match is weak. Clone size, where shown, is once, few, many, or a class for clones that have expanded.

TRBV7-6,many,TRBJ2-1,NA,TGTGCCAGCAGCGGGATAGCCCCTTCCAATGAGCAGTTCTTC,CASSGIAPSNEQFF
TRBV27,NA,TRBJ2-5,NA,TGTGCCAGCAGTTCCCGTTTGAGGGGAGAGACCCAGTACTTC,CASSSRLRGETQYF
TRBV10-3,NA,TRBJ2-1,NA,TGTGCCATCGGGGAAGGAGGGGCCCCCTACAATGAGCAGTTCTTC,CAIGEGGAPYNEQFF
TRBV6-1,many,TRBJ1-6,NA,TGTGCCAGCAGTGAAGGGGGCCCGGCACCCCTCCACTTT,CASSEGGPAPLHF
TRBV15,NA,TRBJ1-2,NA,TGTGCCACCAGCAGAGACAGGGCTTATGGCTACACCTTC,CATSRDRAYGYTF
TRBV29-1,many,TRBJ2-7,TRBD1,TGCAGCGTGAGGACAGGAAGCTCCTACGAGCAGTACTTC,CSVRTGSSYEQYF
TRBV7-2,many,TRBJ2-7,TRBD2,TGTGCCAGCAGCTTCCGACTAGCGGGAGCTTCCTACGAGCAGTACTTC,CASSFRLAGASYEQYF
TRBV6-1,NA,TRBJ1-5,NA,TGTGCCAGCAGCGTAGTTCCGGGACATTTAAATCAGCCCCAGCATTTT,CASSVVPGHLNQPQHF
TRBV15,many,TRBJ1-5,NA,TGTGCCACCAGCAGAGATCGGGGGGATCAGCCCCAGCATTTT,CATSRDRGDQPQHF
TRBV6-5,NA,TRBJ1-5,NA,TGTGCCAGCAGTTTAGGGGCCAAAGTGTACGGCAATCAGCCCCAGCATTTT,CASSLGAKVYGNQPQHF
TRBV6-1,NA,TRBJ2-7,TRBD1,TGTGCCAGCAGCGGATCCGACAGGGGCTACGAGCAGTACTTC,CASSGSDRGYEQYF
TRBV20-1,NA,TRBJ1-1,TRBD1,TGCAGTGCTAGGGAAAGGGGGCTGGTCCCTGAAGCTTTCTTT,CSARERGLVPEAFF
TRBV25-1,few,TRBJ2-3,TRBD1,TGTGCCAGCAGCTTAGTTGACAGGGGCACAGATACGCAGTATTTT,CASSLVDRGTDTQYF
TRBV29-1,many,TRBJ2-5,TRBD1,TGCAGCGTTCGGACAGGGGGGGAGACCCAGTACTTC,CSVRTGGETQYF
TRBV10-3,NA,TRBJ2-5,NA,TGTGCCATCAGTGAGCCCGAGCCAGGTCAAGAGACCCAGTACTTC,CAISEPEPGQETQYF
TRBV12-3/TRBV12-4,many,TRBJ2-5,TRBD1,TGTGCCAGCAGGGGACAGCTTCTACAAGAGACCCAGTACTTC,CASRGQLLQETQYF
TRBV2,many,TRBJ2-3,TRBD2,TGTGCCAGCAGACTAGCGGGAGGGCTGGGTACGCAGTATTTT,CASRLAGGLGTQYF
TRBV19,once,TRBJ2-7,TRBD1,TGTGCCAGTAGTACCCCGACAGGGGTGGTGGAGCAGTACTTC,CASSTPTGVVEQYF
TRBV25-1,NA,TRBJ1-5,NA,TGTGCCAGCAGTAATACAGACTATTATCAGCCCCAGCATTTT,CASSNTDYYQPQHF
TRBV11-1,few,TRBJ2-3,NA,TGTGCCAGCAGGGGGGACCCACAAGGCACAGATACGCAGTATTTT,CASRGDPQGTDTQYF
TRBV7-3,NA,TRBJ1-1,TRBD1,TGTGCCAGCAGCCTCCGGGACAGGGGACCGAAGAACACTGAAGCTTTCTTT,CASSLRDRGPKNTEAFF
TRBV7-2,few,TRBJ1-1,NA,TGTGCCAGCAGCTCCAGGGAGCTTACTGAAGCTTTCTTT,CASSSRELTEAFF
TRBV29-1,NA,TRBJ2-1,TRBD2,TGCAGCGCAAGAGCGGGGGGGCTTAATGAGCAGTTCTTC,CSARAGGLNEQFF
TRBV5-8,many,TRBJ1-2,NA,TGTGCCAGCAGCTTGGACAGAGTGGGCTACACCTTC,CASSLDRVGYTF